These 13 T cell receptor beta chains share one sample of origin, sequenced in a study of tumor-infiltrating lymphocytes in primary liver carcinoma. Without any cell sorting, roughly 20-32 mg of bulk tissue yielded co-extracted RNA and DNA. From roughly 470 ng total RNA, TCR beta cDNA was generated with a primer in the constant region. Each TCR beta library was derived from three nested multiplex PCR rounds that employed slightly modified ARM-PCR. Amplification in the first two PCR rounds was performed using TRBV1-TRBV30 forward primers and a C-beta reverse primer for roughly 10 cycles each. TCRdb itself ran the multiplex PCR reads through MiXCR, one entry per CDR3 protein. The profile shows about 100,000 distinct CDR3 sequences, approximately 71% of them singletons. The sample consisted of liver tumor tissue from sampling region 5. The subset is: tumor region T5, tumor centre. The receptors were gathered from a woman in her sixties or seventies with primary liver carcinoma and hepatitis B virus infection.

Regarding this clonotype: The junction departs from the called germline gene at one end, perhaps through a read error. The V and J genes are TRBV5-6 and TRBJ2-4, with D tentatively TRBD2 (5 bases). Germline V gene data show CDR1 as SGHDT and CDR2 as YYEEEE. The CDR3 has 15 amino acids. This CDR3 is CASSILALGKNIHYF. The CDR3 DNA reads as TGTGCAAGCAGCATCCTAGCTCTAGGCAAAAACATTCACTACTTC.

J is TRBJ2-6 and V is TRBV7-8; TRBD1 or TRBD2 may be the D gene (5 bases each). The CDR3 loop spans 15 amino acids. The ends were cut back, 1 base at V and 18 bases at J, with 22 bases in the middle. The germline CDR1 and CDR2 sequences are SGHVS and FQNEAQ. The CDR3 region is CASSLEGAGANVPTF. The CDR3 bases are TGTGCCAGCAGCTTAGAAGGGGCCGGGGCCAACGTACCGACTTTC.

V is TRBV20-1 and J is TRBJ2-1; 9 positions agree with TRBD2. Germline CDR1 and CDR2: DFQATT and SNEGSKA (reference sequence). V gave up 2 bases and J gave up 1 base; unmatched junction bases: 6. This CDR3 region has 16 residues. CDR3 region: CSARSDSGSSYNEQFF. DNA of the CDR3: TGCAGTGCTAGAAGTGATAGCGGGAGTTCCTACAATGAGCAGTTCTTC.

This clonotype appeared once. The CDR3 carries no conserved terminal phenylalanine or tryptophan, so it likely arises from a read error. The CDR3 reads CASSQWADTQYS. CDR3 bases: TGTGCTAGCAGCCAGTGGGCAGATACGCAGTATTCT. This sequence joins TRBV11-3 and TRBJ2-3, with unresolved D. The CDR3 consists of 12 residues. Per germline, CDR1 SGHNT and CDR2 YENEEA.

About this clonotype itself: Given a much more abundant clone one base away, this may be a read error. The chain is built from TRBV12-3 or TRBV12-4 and TRBJ1-1; D is unclear. This CDR3 contains 14 residues. DNA of the CDR3: TGTGCCAGCAGTTTAGGTCAACATAACACTGATGCTTTCTTT. Amino acids: CASSLGQHNTDAFF.

As to this clonotype: One end of the junction fails to match germline, which may point to a read error. The chain carries TRBV11-2 and TRBJ1-1; D is undetermined. This CDR3 region has 14 residues. Germline-derived CDR1 and CDR2 are SGHAT and FQNNGV. The CDR3 DNA sequence: TGTGCAAGCAAGTTCAGGCTTACGAACACTGAAGCTTTCTTT. This encodes CASKFRLTNTEAFF. The full variable domain, rest sourced from reference TRBV11-2 and TRBJ1-1, is EAGVAQSPRYKIIEKRQSVAFWCNPISGHATLYWYQQILGQGPKLLIQFQNNGVVDDSQLPKDRFSAERLKGVDSTLKIQPAKLEDSAVYLCASKFRLTNTEAFFGQGTRLTVV.

As concerns this clonotype: A read error may be the cause here, since a much bigger clone is one base away. This chain joins TRBV30 and TRBJ2-5; D remains unclear. CDR3 size: 14 residues. CDR1 GTSNPN and CDR2 SVGIG come from the germline V gene (reference sequence). CDR3 coding DNA: TGTGCCAGGAGTGTAACGGGCGGAGCGGAGACCCAGTACTTC. Translating gives CARSVTGGAETQYF.

This clonotype was detected ten times or more. V and J are TRBV29-1 and TRBJ1-2; D is undetermined. The germline V and J ends were trimmed by 3 bases and 4 bases, with 18 bases remaining between them. Germline V gene lookup returns CDR1 SQVTM and CDR2 ANQGSEA. CDR3 length: 15 residues. In DNA, the CDR3 is TGCAGCGTTGAGATTTCCCAAAGGGAAGGCTATGGCTACACCTTC. The encoded protein is CSVEISQREGYGYTF.

This chain connects TRBV11-1 to TRBJ2-2; D remains ambiguous. Trimming took 9 bases from V and 3 from J, leaving 14 bases between them. This CDR3 is 14 amino acids long. Germline V lookup: CDR1 SGHAT, CDR2 FQDESV (reference sequence). The CDR3 sequence is CASRANLDTGELFF. The CDR3 region has the DNA TGTGCCAGTAGAGCAAACCTTGACACCGGGGAGCTGTTTTTT.

A word on this clonotype: Since no conserved phenylalanine or tryptophan closes the CDR3, a read error is the likely cause. The V and J genes are TRBV28 and TRBJ1-4; D remains ambiguous. The CDR3 spans 12 residues. Trimming took 4 bases from V and 6 from J, leaving 6 bases between them. Germline assignment: CDR1 MDHEN and CDR2 SYDVKM. In nucleotides, the CDR3 is TGTGCCAGCAGTTGGGCGGATGAAAAACTGTTTATT. Protein product: CASSWADEKLFI.

With respect to this clonotype: The junction differs from germline at one of its ends, possibly a read error. The J gene is TRBJ2-3, the V gene TRBV11-2; no clear D gene. In germline, CDR1 is SGHAT, CDR2 FQNNGV. The CDR3 spans 14 residues. The CDR3 loop is CASSMWPPTDAQYF. CDR3 DNA sequence: TGTGCCAGCAGCATGTGGCCTCCCACAGATGCGCAGTATTTT.

As to this clonotype: This CDR3 is missing its conserved last phenylalanine or tryptophan, likely due to a read error. The gene calls are TRBV4-1 and TRBJ2-1, with 10 bases fitting TRBD2. The germline CDR1 and CDR2 sequences are MGHRA and YSYEKL. This CDR3 comprises 17 residues. CDR3 residues: CASSQPKLAGNINEQFL. In DNA form, the CDR3 reads TGCGCCAGCAGCCAACCCAAACTAGCGGGGAATATTAATGAACAGTTCCTC.

A remark on this clonotype: A much larger clone lies one base from this, so it may be a read error. The rearrangement joins TRBV29-1 to TRBJ1-2; D remains unclear. Trimming took 3 bases from V and 4 from J, leaving 15 bases between them. The CDR3 extends over 14 amino acids. CDR1 and CDR2 (germline): SQVTM, ANQGSEA. The CDR3 DNA follows: TGCAGCGTTGATATCGGGATCCGAGGCTATGGCTACACCTTC. The encoded protein is CSVDIGIRGYGYTF.